This T cell receptor (beta chain) emerged from a study of T cells in localized non-small cell lung cancer. Broader study findings: Exceeding tumor, uninvolved adjacent lung had the highest T cell clonality. Higher adjacent-lung clonality was associated with shorter survival. Since sequencing was restricted to only one region of the tumor, intratumor heterogeneity remains a possibility.

Germline V CDR1 and CDR2: SGHTA, FQGNSA. Between the trimmed V and J ends, which lost 4 bases and 0 bases, there was a span of 11 bases. The CDR3 is made up of 15 amino acids. TCRdb keeps only in-frame clones here, not all; method: immunoSEQ multiplex PCR. The sample shows 35,000 to 45,000 clones, more than 75% of them seen only once. Of note for this clone: Its antigen is still unknown.

The sequence derives from a woman between 35 and 75 years old with stage II squamous cell lung carcinoma. The genes are TRBV7-2 and TRBJ2-3; tentative D call: TRBD2 (6 bases). The specimen comprised PBMCs, sampled before any cancer treatment. The chain's CDR3 is CASSWDGGSTDTQYF. CDR3 coding DNA: TGTGCCAGCAGCTGGGATGGGGGGAGCACAGATACGCAGTATTTT.